This TCR beta chain comes out of a study of technical replicates of blood from a handful of donors. Generated by immunoSEQ multiplex PCR, the TCRdb table keeps only in-frame clones and is missing some. The sample records some 67,000 clones, roughly 98% being singletons. CDR3 length equals 14 residues. J was trimmed by 4 bases and V by 3 bases; bases with no gene match: 5. Germline CDR1 and CDR2: SGDLS and YYNGEE. This clonotype was sampled from a human donor in good health. Sequenced: T cells isolated from PBMCs. V and J are TRBV9 and TRBJ1-2, with 8 bases lining up with TRBD1. CDR3 loop: CASSAGQGFYGYTF. In DNA form, the CDR3 reads TGTGCCAGCAGCGCCGGACAGGGCTTCTATGGCTACACCTTC.